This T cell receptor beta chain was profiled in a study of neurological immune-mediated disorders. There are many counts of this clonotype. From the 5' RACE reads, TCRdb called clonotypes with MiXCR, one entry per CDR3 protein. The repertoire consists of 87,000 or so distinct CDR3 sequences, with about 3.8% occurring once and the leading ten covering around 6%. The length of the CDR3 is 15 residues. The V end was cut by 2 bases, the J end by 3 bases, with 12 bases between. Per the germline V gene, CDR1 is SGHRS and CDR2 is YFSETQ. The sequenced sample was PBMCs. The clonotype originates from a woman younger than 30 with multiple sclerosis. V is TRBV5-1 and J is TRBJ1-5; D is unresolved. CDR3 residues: CASSLAGNHNQPQHF. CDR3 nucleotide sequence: TGCGCCAGCAGCTTAGCCGGGAACCACAATCAGCCCCAGCATTTT.